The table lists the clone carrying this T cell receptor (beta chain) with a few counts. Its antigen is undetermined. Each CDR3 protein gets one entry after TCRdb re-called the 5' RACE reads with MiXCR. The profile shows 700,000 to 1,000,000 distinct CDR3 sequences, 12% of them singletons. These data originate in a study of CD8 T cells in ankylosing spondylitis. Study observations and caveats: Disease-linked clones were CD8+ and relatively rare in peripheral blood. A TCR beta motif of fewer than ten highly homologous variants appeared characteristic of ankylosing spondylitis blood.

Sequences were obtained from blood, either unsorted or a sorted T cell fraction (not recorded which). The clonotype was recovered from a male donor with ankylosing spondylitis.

In DNA, the CDR3 is TGTGCCAGCAGCTTAGTGGCCGGGTCTGGCTACACCTTC. Translation: CASSLVAGSGYTF. V and J are TRBV7-9 and TRBJ1-2; no clear D. Germline CDR1 is SEHNR and CDR2 is FQNEAQ (reference sequence). The CDR3 is 13 residues long. Trimming took off 1 base at V and 7 bases at J, with 10 bases between the two ends.